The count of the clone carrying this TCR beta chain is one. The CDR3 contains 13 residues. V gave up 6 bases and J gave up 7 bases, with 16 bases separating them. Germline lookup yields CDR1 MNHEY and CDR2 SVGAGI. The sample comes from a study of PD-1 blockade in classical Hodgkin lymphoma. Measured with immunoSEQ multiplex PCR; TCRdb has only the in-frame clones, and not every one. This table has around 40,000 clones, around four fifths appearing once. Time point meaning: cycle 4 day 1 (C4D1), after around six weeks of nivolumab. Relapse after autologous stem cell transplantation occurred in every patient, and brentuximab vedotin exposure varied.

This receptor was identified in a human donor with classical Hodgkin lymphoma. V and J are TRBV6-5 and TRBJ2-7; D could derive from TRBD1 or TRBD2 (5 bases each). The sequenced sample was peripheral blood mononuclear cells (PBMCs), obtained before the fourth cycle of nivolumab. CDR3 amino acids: CASSLGRFVEQYF. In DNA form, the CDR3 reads TGTGCCAGCAGCTTGGGACGGTTCGTGGAGCAGTACTTC.